This TCR beta chain was recovered during a study of shared clonotypes between healthy human individuals. TCRdb's table, derived via immunoSEQ multiplex PCR, lists solely in-frame clones and lacks some. The profile shows about 2.4 million clones, over 85% of them singletons. Trimming took 4 bases from V and 2 from J, leaving 20 bases between them. CDR1 is SGHDT and CDR2 is YYEEEE in the germline V gene. This CDR3 is 17 amino acids long. CD4+ cells underwent separation, giving CD45RA+ naive and CD45RA-negative memory subsets. The J gene is TRBJ2-3, the V gene TRBV5-6; D might be TRBD1 (5 bases). The sequenced sample consisted of naive CD4+ T cells from PBMCs. Described subset: CD45RA+ positively selected. The origin of this receptor is a man aged 18 to 30 in good health. Some clones in this sample may be carry-over from other donors' samples. For the CDR3, the DNA is TGTGCCAGCAGCAACCCAGGGCTCCACAGATCCACAGATACGCAGTATTTT. Its translation is CASSNPGLHRSTDTQYF.